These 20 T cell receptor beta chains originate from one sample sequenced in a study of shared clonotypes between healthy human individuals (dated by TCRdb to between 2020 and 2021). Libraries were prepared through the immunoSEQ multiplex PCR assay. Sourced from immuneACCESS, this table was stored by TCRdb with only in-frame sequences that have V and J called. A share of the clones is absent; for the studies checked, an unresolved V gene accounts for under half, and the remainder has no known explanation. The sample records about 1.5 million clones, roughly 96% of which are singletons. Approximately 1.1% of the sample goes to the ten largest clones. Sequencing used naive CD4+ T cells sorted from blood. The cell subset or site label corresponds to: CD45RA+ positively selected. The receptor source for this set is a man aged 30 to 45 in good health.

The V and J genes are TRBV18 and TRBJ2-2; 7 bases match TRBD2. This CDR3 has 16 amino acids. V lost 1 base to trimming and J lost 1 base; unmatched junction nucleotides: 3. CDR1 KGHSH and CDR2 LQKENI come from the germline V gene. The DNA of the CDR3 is TGTGCCAGCTCACCACAGCGGGGCCAGAACACCGGGGAGCTGTTTTTT. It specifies CASSPQRGQNTGELFF.

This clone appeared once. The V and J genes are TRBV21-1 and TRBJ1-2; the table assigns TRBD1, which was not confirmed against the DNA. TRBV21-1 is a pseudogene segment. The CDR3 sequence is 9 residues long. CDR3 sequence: CASSSGQDF. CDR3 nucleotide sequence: TGTGCCAGCAGCTCTGGGCAGGACTTC.

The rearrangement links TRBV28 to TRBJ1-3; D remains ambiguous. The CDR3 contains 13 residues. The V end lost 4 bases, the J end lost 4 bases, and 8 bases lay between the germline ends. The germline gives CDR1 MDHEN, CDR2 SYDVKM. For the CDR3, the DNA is TGTGCCAGCAGTTGGCCAGCCGGAAACACCATATATTTT. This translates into CASSWPAGNTIYF.

In DNA form, the CDR3 reads TGTGCCAGCAGTCCGAGCGGGAGAGACTACAATGAGCAGTTCTTC. This sequence encodes CASSPSGRDYNEQFF. This sequence joins TRBV6-1 and TRBJ2-1, with 8 bases identical to TRBD2. Unmatched junction bases numbered 6, after V lost 5 bases and J lost 3 bases. The CDR3 consists of 15 residues. Germline CDR1 reads MNHNS; CDR2 reads SASEGT.

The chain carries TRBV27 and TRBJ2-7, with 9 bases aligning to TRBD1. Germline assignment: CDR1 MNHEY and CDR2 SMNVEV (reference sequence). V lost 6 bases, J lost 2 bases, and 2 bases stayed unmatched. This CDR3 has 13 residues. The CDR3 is CASRGTGPYEQYF. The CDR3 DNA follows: TGTGCCAGCAGAGGGACAGGGCCCTACGAGCAGTACTTC.

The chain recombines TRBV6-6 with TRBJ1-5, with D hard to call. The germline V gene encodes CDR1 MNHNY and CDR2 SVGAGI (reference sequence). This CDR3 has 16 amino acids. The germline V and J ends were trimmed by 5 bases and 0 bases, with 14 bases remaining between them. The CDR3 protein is CASSKEQSYSNQPQHF. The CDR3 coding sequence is TGTGCCAGCAGTAAGGAACAGAGTTATAGCAATCAGCCCCAGCATTTT.

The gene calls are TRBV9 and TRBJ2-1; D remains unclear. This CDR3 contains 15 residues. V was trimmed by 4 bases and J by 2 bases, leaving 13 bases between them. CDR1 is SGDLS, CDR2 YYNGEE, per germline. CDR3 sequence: CASSPEGTPYNEQFF. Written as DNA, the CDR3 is TGTGCCAGCAGCCCCGAAGGTACTCCCTACAATGAGCAGTTCTTC. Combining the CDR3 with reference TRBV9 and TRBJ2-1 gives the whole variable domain DSGVTQTPKHLITATGQRVTLRCSPRSGDLSVYWYQQSLDQGLQFLIQYYNGEERAKGNILERFSAQQFPDLHSELNLSSLELGDSALYFCASSPEGTPYNEQFFGPGTRLTVL.

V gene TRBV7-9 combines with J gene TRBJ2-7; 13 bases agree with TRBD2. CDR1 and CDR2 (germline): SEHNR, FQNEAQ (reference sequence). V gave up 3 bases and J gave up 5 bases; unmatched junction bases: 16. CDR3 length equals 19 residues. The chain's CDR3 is CASSLITTSGRTQGDEQYF. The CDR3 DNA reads TGTGCCAGCAGCTTGATTACGACTAGCGGGAGGACCCAGGGGGACGAGCAGTACTTC. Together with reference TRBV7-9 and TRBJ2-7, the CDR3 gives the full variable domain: DTGVSQNPRHKITKRGQNVTFRCDPISEHNRLYWYRQTLGQGPEFLTYFQNEAQLEKSRLLSDRFSAERPKGSFSTLEIQRTEQGDSAMYLCASSLITTSGRTQGDEQYFGPGTRLTVT.

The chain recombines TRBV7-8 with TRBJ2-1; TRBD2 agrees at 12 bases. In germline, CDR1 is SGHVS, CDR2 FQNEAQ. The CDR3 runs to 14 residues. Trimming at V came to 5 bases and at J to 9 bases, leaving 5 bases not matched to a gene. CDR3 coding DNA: TGTGCCAGCAGCCTTGGACTAGCGGGGTCTGAGCAGTTCTTC. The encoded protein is CASSLGLAGSEQFF. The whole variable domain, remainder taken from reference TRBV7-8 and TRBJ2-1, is GAGVSQSPRYKVAKRGQDVALRCDPISGHVSLFWYQQALGQGPEFLTYFQNEAQLDKSGLPSDRFFAERPEGSVSTLKIQRTQQEDSAVYLCASSLGLAGSEQFFGPGTRLTVL.

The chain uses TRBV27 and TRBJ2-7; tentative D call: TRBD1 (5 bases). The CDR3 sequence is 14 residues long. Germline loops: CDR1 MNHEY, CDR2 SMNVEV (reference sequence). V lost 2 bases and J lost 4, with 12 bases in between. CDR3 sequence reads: CASSLQGIRYEQYF. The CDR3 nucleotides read TGTGCCAGCAGTTTACAGGGAATTAGGTACGAGCAGTACTTC.

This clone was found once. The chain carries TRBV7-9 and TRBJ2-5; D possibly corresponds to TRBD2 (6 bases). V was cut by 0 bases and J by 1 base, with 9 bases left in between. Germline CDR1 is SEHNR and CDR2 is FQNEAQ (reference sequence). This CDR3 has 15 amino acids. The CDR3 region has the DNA TGTGCCAGCAGCTTAGCTAGCGGCGCCCAAGAGACCCAGTACTTC. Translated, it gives CASSLASGAQETQYF.

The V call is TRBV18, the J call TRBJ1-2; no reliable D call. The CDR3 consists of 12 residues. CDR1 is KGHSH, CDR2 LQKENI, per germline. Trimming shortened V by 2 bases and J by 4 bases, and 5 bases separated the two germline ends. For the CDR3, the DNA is TGTGCCAGCTCACCAATGGTCTATGGCTACACCTTC. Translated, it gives CASSPMVYGYTF.

This CDR3 is CASSKGGWPAGQETQYF. CDR3 DNA: TGTGCCAGTAGTAAGGGGGGGTGGCCGGCTGGCCAAGAGACCCAGTACTTC. The chain is built from TRBV19 and TRBJ2-5; perhaps TRBD2 as D (7 bases). V gave up 4 bases and J gave up 1 base, with 19 bases separating them. The CDR3 has 17 residues. The germline V gene has CDR1 LNHDA and CDR2 SQIVND (reference sequence).

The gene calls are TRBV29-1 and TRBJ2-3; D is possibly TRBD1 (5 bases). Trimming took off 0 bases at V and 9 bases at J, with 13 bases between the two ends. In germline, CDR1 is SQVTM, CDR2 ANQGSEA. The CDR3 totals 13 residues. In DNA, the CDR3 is TGCAGCGTTGAAGATGGAAAGCAGGGAACGCAGTATTTT. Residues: CSVEDGKQGTQYF.

CDR3 DNA: TGTGCCAGCAGTGCCCGCTTAAGTGCAACTAATGAAAAACTGTTTTTT. Amino acids: CASSARLSATNEKLFF. This rearrangement joins TRBV6-1 to TRBJ1-4, with no clear D. The CDR3 covers 16 residues. Trimming left V 4 bases short and J 0 bases short, with 12 bases between. Germline V lookup: CDR1 MNHNS, CDR2 SASEGT.

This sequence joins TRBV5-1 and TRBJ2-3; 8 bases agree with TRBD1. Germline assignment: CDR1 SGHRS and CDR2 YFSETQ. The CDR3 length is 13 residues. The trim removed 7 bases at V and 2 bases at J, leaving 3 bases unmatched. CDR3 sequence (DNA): TGCGCCAGCGGGACAGGACTCACAGATACGCAGTATTTT. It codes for CASGTGLTDTQYF.

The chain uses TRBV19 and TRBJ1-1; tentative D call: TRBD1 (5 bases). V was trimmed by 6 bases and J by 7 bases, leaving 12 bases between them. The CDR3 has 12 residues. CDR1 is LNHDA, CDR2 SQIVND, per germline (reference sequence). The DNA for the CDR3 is TGTGCCAGTAGGGGGGTCAACCGTGAAGCTTTCTTT. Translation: CASRGVNREAFF.

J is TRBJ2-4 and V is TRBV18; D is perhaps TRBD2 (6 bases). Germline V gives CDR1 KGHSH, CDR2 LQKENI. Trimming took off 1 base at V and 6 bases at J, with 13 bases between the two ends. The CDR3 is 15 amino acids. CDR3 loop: CASSPREHGGNIQYF. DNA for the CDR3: TGTGCCAGCTCACCACGGGAACACGGGGGAAACATTCAGTACTTC.

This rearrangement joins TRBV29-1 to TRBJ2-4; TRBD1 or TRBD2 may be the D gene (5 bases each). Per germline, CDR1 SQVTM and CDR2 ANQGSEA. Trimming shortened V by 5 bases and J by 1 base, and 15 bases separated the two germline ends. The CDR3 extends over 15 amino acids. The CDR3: CSVQTYGGAKNIQYF. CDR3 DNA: TGCAGCGTTCAAACTTATGGGGGTGCCAAAAACATTCAGTACTTC.

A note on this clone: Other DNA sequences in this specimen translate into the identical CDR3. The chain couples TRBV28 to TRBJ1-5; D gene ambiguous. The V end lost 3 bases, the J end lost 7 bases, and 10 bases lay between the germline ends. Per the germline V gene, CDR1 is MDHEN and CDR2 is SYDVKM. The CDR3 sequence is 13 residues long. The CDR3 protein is CASSFRGAQPQHF. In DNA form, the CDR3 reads TGTGCCAGCAGTTTCCGGGGTGCCCAGCCCCAGCATTTT. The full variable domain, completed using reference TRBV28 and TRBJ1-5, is DVKVTQSSRYLVKRTGEKVFLECVQDMDHENMFWYRQDPGLGLRLIYFSYDVKMKEKGDIPEGYSVSREKKERFSLILESASTNQTSMYLCASSFRGAQPQHFGDGTRLSIL.